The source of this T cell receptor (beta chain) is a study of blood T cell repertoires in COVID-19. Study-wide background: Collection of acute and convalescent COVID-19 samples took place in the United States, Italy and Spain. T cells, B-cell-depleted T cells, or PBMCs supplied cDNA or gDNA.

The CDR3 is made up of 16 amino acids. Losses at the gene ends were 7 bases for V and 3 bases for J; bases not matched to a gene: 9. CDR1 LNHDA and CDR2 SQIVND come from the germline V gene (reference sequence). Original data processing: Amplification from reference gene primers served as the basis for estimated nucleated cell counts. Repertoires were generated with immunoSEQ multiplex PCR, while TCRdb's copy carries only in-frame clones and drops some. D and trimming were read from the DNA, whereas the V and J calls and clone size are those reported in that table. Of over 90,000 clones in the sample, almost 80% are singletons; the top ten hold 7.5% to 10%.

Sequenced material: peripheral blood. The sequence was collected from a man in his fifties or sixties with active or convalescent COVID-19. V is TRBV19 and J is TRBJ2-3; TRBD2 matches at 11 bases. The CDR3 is CASKHTGLAETDTQYF. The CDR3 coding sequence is TGTGCCAGTAAGCATACGGGACTAGCGGAAACAGATACGCAGTATTTT.